These T cell receptor beta chains were read from a single sample in a study of blood T cell repertoires in COVID-19. Generated by immunoSEQ multiplex PCR, the TCRdb table keeps only in-frame clones and is missing some. This sample has roughly 190,000 clones, with 83% found just once. The material sequenced was peripheral blood. The receptor set was obtained from a woman between 35 and 50 years old with acute or convalescent COVID-19. The CDR3 runs from the conserved cysteine through the conserved F or W. D genes are given only for firm matches. Not all rows give a size; the values are once, few, many and, for expanded clones, a class.

abundance | j_gene | d_gene | v_gene | CDR3aa | CDR3nt
- | TRBJ1-5 | - | TRBV2 | CASNGVNQPQHF | TGTGCCAGCAACGGGGTGAATCAGCCCCAGCATTTT
- | TRBJ1-3 | - | TRBV11-2 | CASSPVRGGVGNTIYF | TGTGCCAGCAGCCCCGTTCGCGGAGGGGTTGGAAACACCATATATTTT
- | TRBJ2-6 | TRBD1 | TRBV4-1 | CASSQPLQGLKAGANVLTF | TGCGCCAGCAGCCAACCCTTACAGGGGTTGAAGGCTGGGGCCAACGTCCTGACTTTC
- | TRBJ1-2 | TRBD1 | TRBV28 | CASSARGQQYYGYTF | TGTGCCAGCAGCGCCCGGGGACAGCAATACTATGGCTACACCTTC
- | TRBJ1-2 | TRBD1 | TRBV19 | CASSRTGAYTF | TGTGCCAGCTCCCGCACAGGGGCCTACACCTTC
few | TRBJ2-3 | TRBD1 | TRBV24-1 | CATSDPGQGETQYF | TGTGCCACCAGTGATCCTGGACAGGGAGAAACGCAGTATTTT
- | TRBJ2-7 | - | TRBV21-1 | CASSKRGGLAEAYEQYF | TGTGCCAGCAGCAAACGCGGGGGACTAGCGGAAGCATACGAGCAGTACTTC
- | TRBJ1-2 | - | TRBV24-1 | CATSDPRGGRNYGYTF | TGTGCCACCAGTGACCCTAGGGGGGGACGGAACTATGGCTACACCTTC
- | TRBJ2-1 | TRBD1 | TRBV14 | CASSQRQGFNEQFF | TGTGCCAGCAGCCAAAGACAGGGATTCAATGAGCAGTTCTTC
- | TRBJ1-2 | TRBD1 | TRBV6-1 | CASSATGGIPIDGYTF | TGTGCCAGCAGTGCGACAGGGGGGATCCCCATAGATGGCTACACCTTC
medium-sized | TRBJ2-3 | - | TRBV6-1 | CASSEALGSADTQYF | TGTGCCAGCAGTGAAGCGCTCGGTAGCGCAGATACGCAGTATTTT
- | TRBJ2-1 | TRBD2 | TRBV27 | CASSFPSGREFF | TGTGCCAGCAGTTTCCCTAGCGGGAGAGAGTTCTTC